The 27 T cell receptor beta chains given below trace back to one sample, sequenced in a study of blood T cell repertoires in COVID-19. Profiled with immunoSEQ multiplex PCR; TCRdb holds only in-frame clones, not every one. Here the sample spans 85,000 to 100,000 clones, 85% being singletons. Sequencing input: peripheral blood. These receptors all stem from a man aged 60 to 69 with acute or convalescent COVID-19.

This clone was detected only a few times. This chain connects TRBV4-1 to TRBJ1-2; 7 nucleotides align to TRBD1. The CDR3 is made up of 16 amino acids. Germline trimming cut 0 bases from V and 4 bases from J; bases unmatched to any gene: 8. CDR1 and CDR2 (germline): MGHRA, YSYEKL. CDR3 in DNA: TGCGCCAGCAGCCAAGATAGGCGACAGGGCGGCTATGGCTACACCTTC. Translation gives CASSQDRRQGGYGYTF.

The chain carries TRBV7-9 and TRBJ1-6; 7 bases fit TRBD1. V trimming: 3 bases; J trimming: 11 bases; junction bases outside the gene matches: 4. The CDR3 contains 13 residues. Per germline, CDR1 SEHNR and CDR2 FQNEAQ (reference sequence). CDR3: CASSLGQSTPLHF. The CDR3, as DNA: TGTGCCAGCAGCTTGGGACAGTCTACACCCCTCCACTTT.

The chain is built from TRBV27 and TRBJ1-2; maybe TRBD1 (5 bases). Germline CDR1 reads MNHEY; CDR2 reads SMNVEV (reference sequence). The V and J ends lost 5 bases and 5 bases respectively, with 9 bases between them. The CDR3 is 12 amino acids. This CDR3 is CASSNGGYGYTF. The CDR3 DNA reads as TGTGCCAGCAGTAATGGGGGGTATGGCTACACCTTC.

This chain links TRBV13 with TRBJ2-7; D might be TRBD1 (5 bases). The V and J ends lost 5 bases and 7 bases respectively, with 18 bases between them. This CDR3 comprises 14 residues. CDR1 PRHDT and CDR2 FYEKMQ come from the germline V gene (reference sequence). CDR3 nucleotide sequence: TGTGCCAGCAGCGGCAGACATGGGGCAGGAGAGCAGTACTTC. Protein sequence: CASSGRHGAGEQYF.

As regards this clone: This may be a read error, as it is one base from a much larger clone. CDR3 nucleotide sequence: TGTGCCAGCAGTTACTCTCGGGGGAGGCGCTACGCCTTC. It yields the protein CASSYSRGRRYAF. This chain connects TRBV6-5 to TRBJ1-2; D perhaps matches TRBD1 (5 bases). The V gene's germline CDR1 is MNHEY and CDR2 SVGAGI. This CDR3 contains 13 residues.

The chain joins TRBV7-8 to TRBJ2-7; 8 nucleotides align to TRBD1. J lost 1 base, V lost 5 bases, and 4 bases had no gene match. Germline V gene data show CDR1 as SGHVS and CDR2 as FQNEAQ. CDR3 size: 14 residues. The CDR3 loop is CASSPRQGSYEQYF. The CDR3 region has the DNA TGTGCCAGCAGCCCACGACAGGGGTCCTACGAGCAGTACTTC.

The chain employs TRBV7-9 and TRBJ1-1, with 7 positions matching TRBD1. The germline V gene encodes CDR1 SEHNR and CDR2 FQNEAQ (reference sequence). The CDR3 sequence is 13 residues long. J was trimmed by 10 bases and V by 1 base; bases with no gene match: 6. The CDR3 DNA is TGTGCCAGCAGCTTAGGGCAGGGGGTGAGAGCTTTCTTT. This encodes CASSLGQGVRAFF.

This clone was observed a handful of times. J is TRBJ1-1 and V is TRBV18; D remains unclear. CDR1 KGHSH and CDR2 LQKENI come from the germline V gene. The CDR3 is 14 residues long. V lost 2 bases to trimming and J lost 2 bases, with 9 bases between them. The DNA of the CDR3 is TGTGCCAGCTCACCAGTTCAGACAAACACTGAAGCTTTCTTT. Its protein is CASSPVQTNTEAFF.

In nucleotides, the CDR3 is TGTGCCAGCCCCTACCGCTTTGTGGGGGGAAGCGGAGTGGGTTCTAGCGGCAAAAACATTCAGTACTTC. This sequence encodes CASPYRFVGGSGVGSSGKNIQYF. The J gene is TRBJ2-4, the V gene TRBV19, with 7 bases that match TRBD2. The CDR3 consists of 23 residues. V was clipped by 9 bases and J by 3 bases; unmatched bases: 35. Per germline, CDR1 LNHDA and CDR2 SQIVND (reference sequence).

The V gene is TRBV19, the J gene TRBJ2-3; possible D gene TRBD1, 6 bases. V lost 9 bases, J lost 2 bases, and 18 bases lay in between. The germline CDR1 and CDR2 sequences are LNHDA and SQIVND (reference sequence). The CDR3 sequence is 15 residues long. CDR3 nucleotides: TGTGCCAGCACGGGGACAAGCGGATCCACAGATACGCAGTATTTT. It yields the protein CASTGTSGSTDTQYF.

This sequence joins TRBV19 and TRBJ1-6, with 7 bases lining up with TRBD1. V gave up 3 bases and J gave up 5 bases; unmatched junction bases: 1. The germline gives CDR1 LNHDA, CDR2 SQIVND (reference sequence). The CDR3 runs 14 residues. The CDR3: CASSMGQNNSPLHF. In DNA, the CDR3 is TGTGCCAGTAGTATGGGACAGAATAATTCACCCCTCCACTTT.

This CDR3 reads CASSEGGGYNEQFF. The DNA of the CDR3 is TGCGCCAGCAGTGAAGGCGGGGGTTACAATGAGCAGTTCTTC. V usage is TRBV10-1 and J usage is TRBJ2-1; TRBD2 agrees at 7 bases. With 3 bases clipped from V and 4 bases from J, the junction kept 3 bases outside the gene matches. CDR1 is WNHNN and CDR2 is SYGVQD in the germline V gene (reference sequence). The CDR3 consists of 14 residues.

CDR3 DNA sequence: TGCGCCAGCAGCTTGGAACGGACTAGCTCTGAGAACACCGGGGAGCTGTTTTTT. Translation gives CASSLERTSSENTGELFF. The rearrangement uses TRBV5-1 and TRBJ2-2; TRBD2 matches at 8 bases. The germline V gene has CDR1 SGHRS and CDR2 YFSETQ. The CDR3 totals 18 residues. V gave up 0 bases and J gave up 1 base; unmatched junction bases: 8.

By share, this clone counts as medium-sized. The V gene is TRBV6-2 or TRBV6-3, the J gene TRBJ2-2, with a weak D call TRBD1 (6 bases). CDR3 length: 15 residues. V was clipped by 0 bases and J by 3 bases, with 8 bases between them. Germline V gives CDR1 MNHEY, CDR2 SVGEGT. This CDR3 is CASSYSDRHTGELFF. The CDR3 bases are TGTGCCAGCAGTTACTCAGACAGGCACACCGGGGAGCTGTTTTTT.

The chain combines TRBV6-5 with TRBJ2-3; no firm D call. This CDR3 has 14 residues. V dropped 6 bases and J dropped 1 base, with 11 bases sitting between them. Germline loops: CDR1 MNHEY, CDR2 SVGAGI. CDR3 nucleotide sequence: TGTGCCAGCAGGAGGCTTGAGGGCACAGATACGCAGTATTTT. Residues: CASRRLEGTDTQYF.

The J gene is TRBJ1-6, the V gene TRBV3-1 (or the pseudogene TRBV3-2); 7 nucleotides align to TRBD1. Trimming at V came to 7 bases and at J to 7 bases, leaving 7 bases not matched to a gene. The CDR3 loop spans 14 amino acids. Germline V CDR1 and CDR2: LGHDT, YNNKEL (reference sequence). The CDR3 bases are TGTGCCAGCACTCATCGGGACAGAAATTCACCCCTCCACTTT. It is translated as CASTHRDRNSPLHF.

The V call is TRBV28, the J call TRBJ1-1; a possible D gene is TRBD1 (6 bases). From germline, CDR1 is MDHEN and CDR2 SYDVKM. With 5 bases removed from V and 8 bases from J, the gap between germline ends came to 18 bases. The CDR3 is 14 residues long. The CDR3 protein is CASSPPGGGREAFF. The CDR3 bases are TGTGCCAGCAGTCCTCCCGGCGGGGGGCGGGAAGCTTTCTTT.

The CDR3 DNA reads TGTGCCAGCAGTTTACAGGGAAACACTGAAGCTTTCTTT. It is translated as CASSLQGNTEAFF. The rearrangement links TRBV6-2 or TRBV6-3 to TRBJ1-1, with a weak D call TRBD1 (6 bases). This CDR3 is built from 13 residues. Germline loops: CDR1 MNHEY, CDR2 SVGEGT. V was cut by 4 bases and J by 2 bases, with 8 bases left in between.

Here the CDR3 DNA reads TGTGCCAGCAGCTTTACGGGTGTATCCACAGATACGCAGTATTTT. Its protein product is CASSFTGVSTDTQYF. The gene calls are TRBV11-2 and TRBJ2-3; the D is unclear. In germline, CDR1 is SGHAT, CDR2 FQNNGV. The CDR3 loop spans 15 amino acids. With 3 bases removed from V and 2 bases from J, the gap between germline ends came to 12 bases.

This clone was observed a single time. The chain is built from TRBV19 and TRBJ2-2; TRBD2 matches 10 bases. The CDR3 is made up of 14 amino acids. With 5 bases clipped from V and 9 bases from J, the junction kept 6 bases outside the gene matches. Looked up from germline, CDR1 is LNHDA and CDR2 is SQIVND (reference sequence). CDR3 amino acids: CASSFQREGWELFF. The DNA for the CDR3 is TGTGCCAGTAGTTTCCAGCGGGAGGGCTGGGAGCTGTTTTTT.

The chain employs TRBV7-2 and TRBJ2-1; D is unclear. V lost 4 bases, J lost 9 bases, and 10 bases lay in between. The CDR3 is 12 amino acids. CDR1 SGHTA and CDR2 FQGNSA come from the germline V gene. In DNA form, the CDR3 reads TGTGCCAGCAGCTCCCCCTTTTTTGAGCAGTTCTTC. This codes for CASSSPFFEQFF.

The chain uses TRBV5-1 and TRBJ2-3; 10 nucleotides align to TRBD2. The CDR3 spans 16 residues. CDR1 is SGHRS, CDR2 YFSETQ, per germline. V gave up 2 bases and J gave up 2 bases; unmatched junction bases: 5. The chain's CDR3 is CASSLRLAGVTDTQYF. The DNA of the CDR3 is TGCGCCAGCAGCTTAAGGCTAGCGGGGGTCACAGATACGCAGTATTTT.

This rearrangement joins TRBV5-4 to TRBJ2-2, with 7 bases lining up with TRBD2. Germline CDR1 is SGHNT and CDR2 is YYREEE (reference sequence). Trimming at V came to 6 bases and at J to 7 bases, leaving 9 bases not matched to a gene. This CDR3 spans 14 amino acids. As DNA, the CDR3 is TGTGCCAGCACCTCGGCGGGGGACGTCGGGGAGCTGTTTTTT. It codes for CASTSAGDVGELFF. Supplemented by reference TRBV5-4 and TRBJ2-2, the full variable domain reads ETGVTQSPTHLIKTRGQQVTLRCSSQSGHNTVSWYQQALGQGPQFIFQYYREEENGRGNFPPRFSGLQFPNYSSELNVNALELDDSALYLCASTSAGDVGELFFGEGSRLTVL.

The V call is TRBV5-4, the J call TRBJ2-1; no clear D gene. The CDR3 contains 13 residues. Trimming stripped 4 bases from V and 6 bases from J, with 11 bases between. Germline CDR1 reads SGHNT; CDR2 reads YYREEE (reference sequence). CDR3: CASSLGALNEQFF. Written as DNA, the CDR3 is TGTGCCAGCAGCCTAGGCGCCCTCAATGAGCAGTTCTTC.

V usage is TRBV27 and J usage is TRBJ2-2, with D tentatively TRBD1 (6 bases). The CDR3 sequence is 14 residues long. Per germline, CDR1 MNHEY and CDR2 SMNVEV (reference sequence). Trimming stripped 5 bases from V and 5 bases from J, with 12 bases between. CDR3 coding DNA: TGTGCCAGCAGTCCGACCCAGGGGACCGGGGAGCTGTTTTTT. Translating it yields CASSPTQGTGELFF.

CDR3 bases: TGCGCCAGCAGCCGGCTAGCGTCCTACACCGGGGAGCTGTTTTTT. Its translation: CASSRLASYTGELFF. This chain links TRBV5-1 with TRBJ2-2; D is possibly TRBD2 (6 bases). V shed 4 bases and J shed 3 bases, with 13 bases lying between them. This CDR3 has 15 amino acids. Germline assignment: CDR1 SGHRS and CDR2 YFSETQ.

The chain combines TRBV16 with TRBJ1-1; 9 bases fit TRBD1. Germline V gene lookup returns CDR1 KGHSY and CDR2 FQNENV. With V trimmed by 5 bases and J by 8 bases, 3 bases remained unmatched. The CDR3 contains 12 residues. The CDR3 DNA reads as TGTGCCAGCAGCGAAACAGGGGGCGAAGCTTTCTTT. Its translation: CASSETGGEAFF.